The 29 T cell receptor beta chains in this list originate from one sample, sequenced in a study of blood T cell repertoires in COVID-19. Sequenced by immunoSEQ multiplex PCR; TCRdb stores in-frame clones only, minus some. Seen here are about 160,000 clones, 87% observed once, and the top ten hold 3.5% to 4%. Sequencing used peripheral blood. These receptors came from an older woman who had recovered from COVID-19.

This clone has only one observation. The CDR3 DNA is TGTGCCAGCAGCCTGGGCGCAAATCAGCCCCAGCATTTT. As protein: CASSLGANQPQHF. The chain joins TRBV7-2 to TRBJ1-5; no definite D call. The V end was cut by 5 bases, the J end by 4 bases, with 9 bases between. CDR3 length: 13 residues. The germline V gene has CDR1 SGHTA and CDR2 FQGNSA.

Comments on this clone: Compared with germline, one end of the junction differs, possibly owing to a read error. The gene calls are TRBV7-7 and TRBJ1-2; TRBD1 might be the D (6 bases). This CDR3 is 15 amino acids long. CDR1 and CDR2 from the germline V gene are SSHAT and FNYEAQ (reference sequence). CDR3: CASSLRYRANYGYTF. The CDR3 nucleotides read TGTGCTAGCAGCTTAAGGTACAGGGCCAACTATGGCTACACCTTC.

The chain's CDR3 is CASRQAGGETQYF. CDR3 nucleotides: TGTGCCAGCCGGCAAGCGGGGGGAGAGACCCAGTACTTC. The V gene is TRBV2, the J gene TRBJ2-5, with TRBD2 identical over 9 bases. Germline V CDR1 and CDR2: SNHLY, FYNNEI. Germline trimming cut 8 bases from V and 4 bases from J; bases unmatched to any gene: 5. The CDR3 has 13 amino acids.

As for this clone: An end of the junction does not agree with germline; a read error may underlie this. Here the CDR3 reads CATSTDRETGRTF. The CDR3 region has the DNA TGTGCCACCAGCACGGATCGGGAGACAGGGCGCACATTC. The chain employs TRBV15 and TRBJ1-2; 7 bases are a match to TRBD1. The germline V gene has CDR1 LNHNV and CDR2 YYDKDF (reference sequence). CDR3 length: 13 residues.

The chain is built from TRBV28 and TRBJ1-4; D is possibly TRBD1 (6 bases). This CDR3 is built from 16 residues. CDR1 and CDR2 (germline): MDHEN, SYDVKM. Trimming left V 3 bases short and J 8 bases short, with 19 bases between. The chain's CDR3 is CASSFGGAGVYEKLFF. CDR3 in DNA: TGTGCCAGCAGTTTTGGGGGGGCAGGGGTCTACGAAAAACTGTTTTTT.

This clone was counted between two and nine times. The chain combines TRBV24-1 with TRBJ2-2; 7 bases agree with TRBD1. Germline values: CDR1 KGHDR, CDR2 SFDVKD. Losses at the gene ends were 0 bases for V and 4 bases for J; bases not matched to a gene: 10. The CDR3 length is 18 residues. CDR3 in DNA: TGTGCCACCAGTGATTTGCCCGACAGGGCCCCTTTCACCGGGGAGCTGTTTTTT. It encodes CATSDLPDRAPFTGELFF.

The chain has TRBV4-2 and TRBJ1-2, with 8 bases fitting TRBD1. J lost 4 bases, V lost 4 bases, and 11 bases had no gene match. In germline, CDR1 is LGHNA, CDR2 YNFKEQ. The length of the CDR3 is 16 residues. Here the CDR3 DNA reads TGTGCCAGCAGCCTGACCGAAGAAACAGGGGGCTATGGCTACACCTTC. Protein sequence: CASSLTEETGGYGYTF.

This chain uses TRBV30 with TRBJ1-1; perhaps TRBD1 as D (5 bases). Germline V lookup: CDR1 GTSNPN, CDR2 SVGIG (reference sequence). The CDR3 is 18 amino acids. The ends were cut back, 2 bases at V and 4 bases at J, with 26 bases in the middle. The CDR3 nucleotides read TGTGCCTGGAGTTCACATGTGGTTTTTCGGGGGGTCGGCACTGAAGCTTTCTTT. This translates into CAWSSHVVFRGVGTEAFF.

V and J are TRBV4-1 and TRBJ2-5, with TRBD2 as a possible D gene (8 bases). Germline V lookup: CDR1 MGHRA, CDR2 YSYEKL. CDR3 size: 18 residues. V was pared by 3 bases and J by 5 bases, with 25 bases between. CDR3 loop: CASSQAVLAGQPGETQYF. Here the CDR3 DNA reads TGCGCCAGCAGCCAGGCGGTGTTAGCGGGACAGCCTGGCGAGACCCAGTACTTC.

On this clone: An end of the junction differs from the germline gene, which may be a read error. The J gene is TRBJ1-4, the V gene TRBV6-6; 7 positions agree with TRBD1. The CDR3 extends over 17 amino acids. Germline values: CDR1 MNHNY, CDR2 SVGAGI (reference sequence). Written as DNA, the CDR3 is TGTGCCAGCAGTCCCCGCCTCATGACAGGGTCTAACGAAAAACTGTTTTTT. Residues: CASSPRLMTGSNEKLFF.

This sequence joins TRBV10-3 and TRBJ2-1, with 8 bases identical to TRBD1. V lost 0 bases and J lost 7; bases outside the gene matches: 5. The CDR3 is 15 amino acids. Germline values: CDR1 ENHRY, CDR2 SYGVKD. The CDR3: CAISESGQGRNEQFF. The DNA of the CDR3 is TGTGCCATCAGTGAGTCTGGACAGGGAAGGAATGAGCAGTTCTTC.

The chain combines TRBV5-1 with TRBJ2-5; 7 bases map to TRBD2. CDR1 and CDR2 from the germline V gene are SGHRS and YFSETQ. V was clipped by 4 bases and J by 0 bases; unmatched bases: 3. The CDR3 is 14 amino acids. The CDR3 region is CASSRGLNQETQYF. The CDR3 DNA reads TGCGCCAGCAGCCGGGGACTAAACCAAGAGACCCAGTACTTC.

The chain links TRBV7-9 to TRBJ2-5, with TRBD2 matching over 8 bases. Germline values: CDR1 SEHNR, CDR2 FQNEAQ (reference sequence). This CDR3 comprises 14 residues. J was trimmed by 5 bases and V by 5 bases; bases with no gene match: 7. The CDR3 sequence is CASSPQTSDETQYF. DNA for the CDR3: TGTGCCAGCAGCCCTCAGACTAGCGACGAGACCCAGTACTTC.

The rearrangement uses TRBV6-2 or TRBV6-3 and TRBJ2-2; D is possibly TRBD2 (7 bases). This CDR3 is 20 amino acids long. Per germline, CDR1 MNHEY and CDR2 SVGEGT. The ends were cut back, 2 bases at V and 2 bases at J, with 24 bases in the middle. Written as DNA, the CDR3 is TGTGCCAGCAGTTACCTTCGAGGGAGGGGGGCCCAACTTAACACCGGGGAGCTGTTTTTT. Its translation is CASSYLRGRGAQLNTGELFF.

The gene calls are TRBV5-5 and TRBJ2-1; 11 positions match TRBD2. Trimming took 5 bases from V and 9 from J; bases not matched to a gene: 7. CDR1 is SGHKS and CDR2 is YYEKEE in the germline V gene (reference sequence). The CDR3 is made up of 14 amino acids. CDR3 region: CASSSTSGVGEQFF. The CDR3 DNA sequence: TGTGCCAGCAGTTCGACTAGCGGGGTGGGTGAGCAGTTCTTC. Full variable domain (outside the CDR3, taken from reference TRBV5-5 and TRBJ2-1): DAGVTQSPTHLIKTRGQQVTLRCSPISGHKSVSWYQQVLGQGPQFIFQYYEKEERGRGNFPDRFSARQFPNYSSELNVNALLLGDSALYLCASSSTSGVGEQFFGPGTRLTVL.

This rearrangement joins TRBV5-1 to TRBJ1-2; no definite D call. The germline V gene has CDR1 SGHRS and CDR2 YFSETQ. V lost 4 bases and J 4 bases, leaving 11 bases between the germline ends. This CDR3 spans 13 amino acids. CDR3 amino acids: CASSNTGSYGYTF. The CDR3 DNA is TGCGCCAGCAGCAACACCGGGTCCTATGGCTACACCTTC.

This chain uses TRBV27 with TRBJ1-6; D is unclear. CDR1 is MNHEY and CDR2 is SMNVEV in the germline V gene (reference sequence). The CDR3 runs 14 residues. V shed 3 bases and J shed 9 bases, with 12 bases lying between them. In DNA form, the CDR3 reads TGTGCCAGCAGTTTTTTTCGGGCGGGTTCACCCCTCCACTTT. This translates into CASSFFRAGSPLHF.

The CDR3 region has the DNA TGTGCCAGCAGCTTAGGCGGGGATGAAGAGCAGTTCTTC. This gives the protein CASSLGGDEEQFF. The chain carries TRBV11-3 and TRBJ2-1; D perhaps matches TRBD2 (6 bases). The CDR3 consists of 13 residues. The V end was cut by 1 base, the J end by 10 bases, with 11 bases between. The germline V gene encodes CDR1 SGHNT and CDR2 YENEEA.

The gene calls are TRBV13 and TRBJ2-1, with D possibly TRBD2 on 5 matching bases. There are 14 residues in the CDR3. The ends were cut back, 5 bases at V and 7 bases at J, with 15 bases in the middle. CDR1 is PRHDT and CDR2 is FYEKMQ in the germline V gene (reference sequence). The CDR3 is CASSEQTEVNEQFF. The CDR3 nucleotides read TGTGCCAGCAGCGAGCAGACGGAGGTTAATGAGCAGTTCTTC.

The chain has TRBV18 and TRBJ2-1, with 7 positions matching TRBD1. There are 17 residues in the CDR3. Trimming removed 1 base from V and 0 bases from J; junction bases left unmatched: 6. Germline V gene lookup returns CDR1 KGHSH and CDR2 LQKENI. CDR3 sequence reads: CASSPQSTGSSYNEQFF. The DNA for the CDR3 is TGTGCCAGCTCACCACAGTCGACAGGGAGCTCCTACAATGAGCAGTTCTTC.

This rearrangement joins TRBV2 to TRBJ1-2, with D possibly matching TRBD1 (6 bases). The CDR3 loop spans 13 amino acids. The germline gives CDR1 SNHLY, CDR2 FYNNEI. V was trimmed by 8 bases and J by 8 bases, leaving 18 bases between them. In DNA form, the CDR3 reads TGTGCCAGCGATCTCGGGGGGCCAGAAGGCTACACCTTC. Encoded protein: CASDLGGPEGYTF.

This chain connects TRBV5-1 to TRBJ2-2; 8 bases are shared with TRBD1. This CDR3 comprises 14 residues. J gave up 7 bases and V 4 bases, and 6 bases lay outside the gene matches. CDR1 is SGHRS, CDR2 YFSETQ, per germline. This CDR3 is CASSTGGQGGELFF. CDR3 bases: TGCGCCAGCAGCACAGGAGGACAGGGCGGGGAGCTGTTTTTT.

The CDR3 sequence is CASSLQGARYGYTF. The CDR3 region has the DNA TGTGCCAGCAGTTTACAGGGGGCGCGATATGGCTACACCTTC. The chain combines TRBV27 with TRBJ1-2; 8 bases agree with TRBD1. The CDR3 length is 14 residues. Germline V lookup: CDR1 MNHEY, CDR2 SMNVEV (reference sequence). V lost 2 bases to trimming and J lost 5 bases; unmatched junction nucleotides: 4.

This sequence joins TRBV5-6 and TRBJ1-6, with D possibly matching TRBD1 (6 bases). The CDR3 runs to 18 residues. Trimming removed 3 bases at V and 8 bases at J, with 24 bases between. From germline, CDR1 is SGHDT and CDR2 YYEEEE. CDR3: CASSWVTGTVGGHSPLHF. The DNA of the CDR3 is TGTGCCAGCAGCTGGGTAACAGGTACCGTCGGGGGGCATTCACCCCTCCACTTT.

The chain employs TRBV4-2 and TRBJ1-4; 9 nucleotides align to TRBD1. CDR1 and CDR2 (germline): LGHNA, YNFKEQ. This CDR3 contains 16 residues. V shed 4 bases, J shed 4 bases, and the junction held 7 bases outside the gene matches. The CDR3: CASSLTATGGNEKLFF. For the CDR3, the DNA is TGTGCCAGCAGCCTAACAGCGACAGGGGGTAATGAAAAACTGTTTTTT.

The chain is built from TRBV5-1 and TRBJ2-3; 9 positions agree with TRBD2. This CDR3 spans 16 amino acids. Germline CDR1 is SGHRS and CDR2 is YFSETQ. Losses at the gene ends were 2 bases for V and 0 bases for J; bases not matched to a gene: 4. The CDR3 nucleotides are TGCGCCAGCAGCTTAGGACTAGCGTTTAGCACAGATACGCAGTATTTT. This encodes CASSLGLAFSTDTQYF.

The V and J genes are TRBV27 and TRBJ2-1, with TRBD1 matching over 9 bases. Germline values: CDR1 MNHEY, CDR2 SMNVEV (reference sequence). The CDR3 extends over 14 amino acids. V trimming: 5 bases; J trimming: 8 bases; junction bases outside the gene matches: 7. DNA for the CDR3: TGTGCCAGCAGTCAGGGACAGGGTGGAGATGAGCAGTTCTTC. Translating gives CASSQGQGGDEQFF.

V usage is TRBV4-2 and J usage is TRBJ2-3; tentatively, D is TRBD2 (7 bases). CDR1 is LGHNA, CDR2 YNFKEQ, per germline. This CDR3 contains 17 residues. Trimming cost V 7 bases and J 4 bases, with 24 bases left between them. The CDR3 protein is CASTWSRGLTPADTQYF. CDR3 in DNA: TGTGCCAGCACTTGGAGCAGGGGACTAACCCCTGCAGATACGCAGTATTTT.

The chain carries TRBV7-2 and TRBJ2-3; 8 nucleotides line up with TRBD2. CDR3 size: 15 residues. After removal of 5 bases from V and 5 bases from J, the junction contained 9 bases not matched to a gene. CDR1 is SGHTA and CDR2 is FQGNSA in the germline V gene. The chain's CDR3 is CASSTTGGPQDTQYF. In DNA form, the CDR3 reads TGTGCCAGCAGCACCACGGGGGGGCCGCAAGATACGCAGTATTTT.